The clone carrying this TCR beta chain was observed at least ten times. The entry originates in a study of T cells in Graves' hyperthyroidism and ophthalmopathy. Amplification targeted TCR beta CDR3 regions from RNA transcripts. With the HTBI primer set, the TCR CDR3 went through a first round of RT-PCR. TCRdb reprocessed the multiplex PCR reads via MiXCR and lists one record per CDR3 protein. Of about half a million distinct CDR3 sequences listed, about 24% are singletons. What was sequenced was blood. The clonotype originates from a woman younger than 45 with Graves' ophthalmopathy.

The chain's CDR3 is CSARGDSSDEQYF. CDR3 sequence (DNA): TGCAGTGCTAGAGGGGACAGTTCGGACGAGCAGTACTTC. This chain uses TRBV20-1 with TRBJ2-7, with 7 bases lining up with TRBD1. With V trimmed by 1 base and J by 5 bases, 5 bases remained unmatched. The CDR3 consists of 13 residues. Germline CDR1 reads DFQATT; CDR2 reads SNEGSKA (reference sequence).